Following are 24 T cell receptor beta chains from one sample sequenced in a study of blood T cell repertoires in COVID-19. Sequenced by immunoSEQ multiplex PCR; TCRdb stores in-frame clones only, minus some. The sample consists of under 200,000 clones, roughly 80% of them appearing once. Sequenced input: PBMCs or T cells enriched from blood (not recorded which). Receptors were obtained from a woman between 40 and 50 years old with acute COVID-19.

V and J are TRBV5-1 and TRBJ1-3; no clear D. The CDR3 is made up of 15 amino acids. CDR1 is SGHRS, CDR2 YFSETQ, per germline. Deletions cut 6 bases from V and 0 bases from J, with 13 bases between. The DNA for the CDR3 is TGCGCCAGCACGAAAGCCTACAGCTCTGGAAACACCATATATTTT. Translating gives CASTKAYSSGNTIYF.

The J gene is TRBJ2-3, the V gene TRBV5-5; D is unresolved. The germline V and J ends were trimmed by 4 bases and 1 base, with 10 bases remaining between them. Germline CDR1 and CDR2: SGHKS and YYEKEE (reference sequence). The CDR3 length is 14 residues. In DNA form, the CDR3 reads TGTGCCAGCAGCCCACCACGGGGCACAGATACGCAGTATTTT. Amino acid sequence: CASSPPRGTDTQYF.

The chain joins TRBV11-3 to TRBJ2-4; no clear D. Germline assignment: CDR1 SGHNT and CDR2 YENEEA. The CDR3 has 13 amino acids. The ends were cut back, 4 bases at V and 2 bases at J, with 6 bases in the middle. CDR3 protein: CASSSHPKNIQYF. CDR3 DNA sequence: TGTGCCAGCAGCTCCCATCCCAAAAACATTCAGTACTTC. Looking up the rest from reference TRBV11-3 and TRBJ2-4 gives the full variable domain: EAGVVQSPRYKIIEKKQPVAFWCNPISGHNTLYWYLQNLGQGPELLIRYENEEAVDDSQLPKDRFSAERLKGVDSTLKIQPAELGDSAVYLCASSSHPKNIQYFGAGTRLSVL.

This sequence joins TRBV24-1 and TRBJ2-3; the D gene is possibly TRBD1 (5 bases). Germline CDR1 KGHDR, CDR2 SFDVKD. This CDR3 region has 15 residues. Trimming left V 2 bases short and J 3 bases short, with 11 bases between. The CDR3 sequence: CATSDSAAGTDTQYF. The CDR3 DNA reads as TGTGCCACCAGTGATTCGGCGGCAGGGACAGATACGCAGTATTTT.

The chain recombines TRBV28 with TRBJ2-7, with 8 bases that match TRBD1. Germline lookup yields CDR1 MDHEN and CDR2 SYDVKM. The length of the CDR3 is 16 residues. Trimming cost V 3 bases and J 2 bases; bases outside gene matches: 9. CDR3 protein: CASSLSGQGPTYEQYF. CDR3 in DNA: TGTGCCAGCAGTTTGAGTGGACAGGGCCCCACCTACGAGCAGTACTTC.

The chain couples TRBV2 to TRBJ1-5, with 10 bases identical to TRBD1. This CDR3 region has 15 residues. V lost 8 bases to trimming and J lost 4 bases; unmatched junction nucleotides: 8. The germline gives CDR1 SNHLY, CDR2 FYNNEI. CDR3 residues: CASSRDRGGNQPQHF. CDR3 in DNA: TGTGCCAGCTCCCGGGACAGGGGAGGGAATCAGCCCCAGCATTTT.

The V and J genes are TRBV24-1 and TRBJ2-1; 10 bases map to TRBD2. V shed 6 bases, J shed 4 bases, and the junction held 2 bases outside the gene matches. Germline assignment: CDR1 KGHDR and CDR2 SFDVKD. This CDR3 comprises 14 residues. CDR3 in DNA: TGTGCCACCAGTAGCGGGAGGGGGTACAATGAGCAGTTCTTC. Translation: CATSSGRGYNEQFF.

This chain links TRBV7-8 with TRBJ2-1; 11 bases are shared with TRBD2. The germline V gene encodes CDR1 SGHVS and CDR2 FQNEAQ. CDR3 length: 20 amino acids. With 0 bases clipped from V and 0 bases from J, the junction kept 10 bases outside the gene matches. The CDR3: CASSLASGTSGRSSYNEQFF. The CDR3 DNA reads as TGTGCCAGCAGCTTAGCTTCCGGGACTAGCGGAAGAAGCTCCTACAATGAGCAGTTCTTC.

Here the CDR3 reads CASRKPGLNTEAFF. As DNA, the CDR3 is TGTGCCAGCAGAAAACCAGGGTTAAACACTGAAGCTTTCTTT. The rearrangement uses TRBV25-1 and TRBJ1-1; tentatively, D is TRBD1 (5 bases). The CDR3 is 14 amino acids. Per germline, CDR1 MGHDK and CDR2 SYGVNS. Trimming took 6 bases from V and 2 from J, leaving 13 bases between them.

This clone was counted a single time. Written as DNA, the CDR3 is TGTGCCAGCAGCCAAGCGGGAAGAGGGACTGAAGCTTTCTTT. Translating it yields CASSQAGRGTEAFF. This chain uses TRBV3-1 (or the pseudogene TRBV3-2) with TRBJ1-1; no definite D call. The V gene's germline CDR1 is LGHDT and CDR2 YNNKEL (reference sequence). The CDR3 has 14 residues. The ends were cut back, 1 base at V and 5 bases at J, with 11 bases in the middle.

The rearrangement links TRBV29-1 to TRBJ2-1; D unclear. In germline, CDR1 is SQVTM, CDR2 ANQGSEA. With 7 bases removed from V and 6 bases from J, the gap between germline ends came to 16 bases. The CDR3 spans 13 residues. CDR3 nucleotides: TGCAGCGAACGTTCTACAGCCGGCAATGAGCAGTTCTTC. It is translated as CSERSTAGNEQFF.

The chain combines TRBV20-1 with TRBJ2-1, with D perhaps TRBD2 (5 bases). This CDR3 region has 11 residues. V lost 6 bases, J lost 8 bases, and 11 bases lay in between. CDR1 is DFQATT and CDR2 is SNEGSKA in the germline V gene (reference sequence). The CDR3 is CSAAREDEQFF. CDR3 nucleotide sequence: TGCAGTGCCGCCCGGGAAGATGAGCAGTTCTTC.

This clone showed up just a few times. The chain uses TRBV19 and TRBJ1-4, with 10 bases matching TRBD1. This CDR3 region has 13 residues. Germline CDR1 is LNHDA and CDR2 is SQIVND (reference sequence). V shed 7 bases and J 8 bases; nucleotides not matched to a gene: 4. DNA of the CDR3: TGTGCCAGTAAGGGACAGGGGTACGAAAAACTGTTTTTT. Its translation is CASKGQGYEKLFF.

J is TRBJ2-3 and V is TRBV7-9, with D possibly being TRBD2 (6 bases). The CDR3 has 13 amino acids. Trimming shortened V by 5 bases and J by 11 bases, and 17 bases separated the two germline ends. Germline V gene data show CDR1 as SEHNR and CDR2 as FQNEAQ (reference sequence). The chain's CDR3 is CASSHSGEVGQYF. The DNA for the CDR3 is TGTGCCAGCAGCCACTCGGGAGAGGTGGGGCAGTATTTT.

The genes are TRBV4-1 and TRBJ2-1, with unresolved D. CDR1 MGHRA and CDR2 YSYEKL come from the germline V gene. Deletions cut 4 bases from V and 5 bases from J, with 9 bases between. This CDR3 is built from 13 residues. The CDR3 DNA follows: TGCGCCAGCAGCCGTCCGACTCACAATGAGCAGTTCTTC. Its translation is CASSRPTHNEQFF.

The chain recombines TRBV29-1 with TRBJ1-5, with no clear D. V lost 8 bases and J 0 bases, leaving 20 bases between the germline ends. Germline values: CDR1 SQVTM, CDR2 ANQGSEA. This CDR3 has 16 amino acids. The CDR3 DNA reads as TGCAGCTTTTGCCGGGTCACCACGGATAGCAATCAGCCCCAGCATTTT. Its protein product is CSFCRVTTDSNQPQHF.

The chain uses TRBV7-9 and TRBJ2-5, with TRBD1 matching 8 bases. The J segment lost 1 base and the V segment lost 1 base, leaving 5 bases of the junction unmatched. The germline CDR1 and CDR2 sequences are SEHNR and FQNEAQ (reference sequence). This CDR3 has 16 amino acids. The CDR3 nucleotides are TGTGCCAGCAGCTTAGATGGGACAGGCTTCCAAGAGACCCAGTACTTC. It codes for CASSLDGTGFQETQYF.

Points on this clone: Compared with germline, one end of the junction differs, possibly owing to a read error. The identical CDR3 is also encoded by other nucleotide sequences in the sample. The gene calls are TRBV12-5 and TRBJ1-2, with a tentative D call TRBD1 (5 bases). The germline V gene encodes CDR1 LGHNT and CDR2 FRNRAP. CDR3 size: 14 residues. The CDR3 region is CARGLPAGGDGYTF. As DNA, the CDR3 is TGTGCTCGTGGCCTGCCGGCGGGGGGGGACGGCTACACCTTC. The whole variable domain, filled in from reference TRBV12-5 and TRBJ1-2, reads DARVTQTPRHKVTEMGQEVTMRCQPILGHNTVFWYRQTMMQGLELLAYFRNRAPLDDSGMPKDRFSAEMPDATLATLKIQPSEPRDSAVYFCARGLPAGGDGYTFGSGTRLTVV.

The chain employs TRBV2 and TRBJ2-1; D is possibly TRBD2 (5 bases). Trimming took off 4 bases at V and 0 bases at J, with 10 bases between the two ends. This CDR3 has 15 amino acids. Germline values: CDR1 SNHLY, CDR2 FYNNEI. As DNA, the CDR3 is TGTGCCAGCAGTGTAGCGACTATCTCCTACAATGAGCAGTTCTTC. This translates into CASSVATISYNEQFF.

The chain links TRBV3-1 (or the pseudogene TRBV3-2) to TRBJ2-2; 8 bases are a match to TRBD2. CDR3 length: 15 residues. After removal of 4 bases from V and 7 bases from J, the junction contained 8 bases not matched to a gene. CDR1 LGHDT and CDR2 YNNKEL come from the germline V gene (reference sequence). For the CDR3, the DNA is TGTGCCAGCAGCCCGAGCGGGAGTGGTAGCGGGGAGCTGTTTTTT. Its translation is CASSPSGSGSGELFF.

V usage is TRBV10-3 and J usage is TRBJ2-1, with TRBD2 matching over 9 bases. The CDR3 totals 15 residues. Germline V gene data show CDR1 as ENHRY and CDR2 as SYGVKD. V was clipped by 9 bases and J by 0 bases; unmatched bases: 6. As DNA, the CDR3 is TGTGCCATTACGACTAGCGGAAGCTCCTACAATGAGCAGTTCTTC. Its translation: CAITTSGSSYNEQFF.

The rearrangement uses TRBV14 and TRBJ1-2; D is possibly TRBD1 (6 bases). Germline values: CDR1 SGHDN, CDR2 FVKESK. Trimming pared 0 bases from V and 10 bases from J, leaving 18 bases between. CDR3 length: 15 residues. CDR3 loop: CASSQDRTGRAHYTF. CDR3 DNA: TGTGCCAGCAGCCAAGATCGAACAGGGAGGGCCCACTACACCTTC. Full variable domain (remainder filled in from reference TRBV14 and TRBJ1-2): EAGVTQFPSHSVIEKGQTVTLRCDPISGHDNLYWYRRVMGKEIKFLLHFVKESKQDESGMPNNRFLAERTGGTYSTLKVQPAELEDSGVYFCASSQDRTGRAHYTFGSGTRLTVV.

The CDR3 here is CATSRGREGAYNEQFF. For the CDR3, the DNA is TGTGCCACCAGCAGAGGGCGGGAGGGTGCGTACAATGAGCAGTTCTTC. The genes are TRBV15 and TRBJ2-1; 9 bases agree with TRBD2. The V gene end was trimmed by 1 base and the J gene end by 4 bases; junction bases not matched to a gene: 5. Looked up from germline, CDR1 is LNHNV and CDR2 is YYDKDF (reference sequence). There are 16 residues in the CDR3. Variable domain in full (rest from reference TRBV15 and TRBJ2-1): DAMVIQNPRYQVTQFGKPVTLSCSQTLNHNVMYWYQQKSSQAPKLLFHYYDKDFNNEADTPDNFQSRRPNTSFCFLDIRSPGLGDTAMYLCATSRGREGAYNEQFFGPGTRLTVL.

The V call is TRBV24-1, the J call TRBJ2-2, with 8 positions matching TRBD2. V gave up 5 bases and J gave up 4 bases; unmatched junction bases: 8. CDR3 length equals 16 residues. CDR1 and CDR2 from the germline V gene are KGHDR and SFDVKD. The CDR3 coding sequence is TGTGCCACCAGTGCGGGAACTAGCGGCATCACCGGGGAGCTGTTTTTT. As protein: CATSAGTSGITGELFF.